This T cell receptor beta chain was sequenced in a study of T cell repertoires in cytomegalovirus infection. Study as a whole: Indicated by public TCR beta signatures were CMV infection and matching HLA type.

Remarks on this clonotype: As yet, its antigen is unknown.

One entry per CDR3 protein results from TCRdb running MiXCR on the reads. This table has roughly 990,000 distinct CDR3 sequences, 31% appearing once. The germline V gene encodes CDR1 LNHDA and CDR2 SQIVND (reference sequence). Trimming cost V 4 bases and J 4 bases; bases outside gene matches: 7. The CDR3 extends over 15 amino acids. The chain uses TRBV19 and TRBJ2-7; 10 bases are a match to TRBD1. This TCR derives from a human donor in good health (CMV status not recorded). Some clones in this sample may be carry-over from other donors' samples. The specimen comprised cultured CD8+ T cells from PBMCs, sampled from culture after CMV antigen stimulation. The CDR3 DNA sequence: TGTGCCAGTAGTAAGGGACAGGGGATCAGATACGAGCAGTACTTC. It specifies CASSKGQGIRYEQYF. Looking up the rest from reference TRBV19 and TRBJ2-7 gives the full variable domain: DGGITQSPKYLFRKEGQNVTLSCEQNLNHDAMYWYRQDPGQGLRLIYYSQIVNDFQKGDIAEGYSVSREKKESFPLTVTSAQKNPTAFYLCASSKGQGIRYEQYFGPGTRLTVT.